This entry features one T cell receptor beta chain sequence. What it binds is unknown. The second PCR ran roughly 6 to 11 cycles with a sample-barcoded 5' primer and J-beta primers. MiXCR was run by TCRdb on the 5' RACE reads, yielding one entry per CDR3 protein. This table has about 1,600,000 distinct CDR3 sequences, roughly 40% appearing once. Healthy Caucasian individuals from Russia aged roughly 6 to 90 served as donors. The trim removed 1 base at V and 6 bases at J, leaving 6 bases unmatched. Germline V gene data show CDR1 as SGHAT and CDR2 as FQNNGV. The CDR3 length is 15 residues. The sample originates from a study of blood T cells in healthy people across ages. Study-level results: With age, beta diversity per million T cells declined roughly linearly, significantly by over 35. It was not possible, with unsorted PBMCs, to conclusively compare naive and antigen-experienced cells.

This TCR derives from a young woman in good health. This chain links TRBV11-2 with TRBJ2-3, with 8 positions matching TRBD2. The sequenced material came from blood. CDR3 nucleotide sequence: TGTGCCAGCAGCTTAGTCGGGAGGGCCGTCGATACGCAGTATTTT. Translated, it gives CASSLVGRAVDTQYF.